Following are 20 T cell receptor beta chains from one sample sequenced in a study of cytomegalovirus exposure and HLA in healthy donors. Amplification used 60 Vbeta primers and 13 Jbeta primers. TCRdb's copy holds only in-frame clones and misses some; the assay was immunoSEQ multiplex PCR. This table holds approximately 120,000 clones, about two thirds found once. The sample consisted of PBMCs. All receptors derive from a man between 60 and 75 years old in good health and CMV-seropositive.

This clone was counted a single time. This chain connects TRBV5-4 to TRBJ1-6, with D maybe TRBD1 (6 bases). There are 16 residues in the CDR3. The V gene's germline CDR1 is SGHNT and CDR2 YYREEE (reference sequence). Trimming left V 1 base short and J 8 bases short, with 16 bases between. The CDR3 DNA reads TGTGCCAGCAGCTTGCGGGGGGGGGCATCGGATTCACCCCTCCACTTT. It specifies CASSLRGGASDSPLHF.

The gene calls are TRBV11-2 and TRBJ2-7, with D possibly being TRBD2 (6 bases). This CDR3 is built from 16 residues. V shed 1 base and J shed 3 bases, with 16 bases lying between them. CDR1 is SGHAT, CDR2 FQNNGV, per germline. As DNA, the CDR3 is TGTGCCAGCAGCTTAGCATCCGGGACTCCAATCTACGAGCAGTACTTC. Its translation: CASSLASGTPIYEQYF. Variable domain in full (rest from reference TRBV11-2 and TRBJ2-7): EAGVAQSPRYKIIEKRQSVAFWCNPISGHATLYWYQQILGQGPKLLIQFQNNGVVDDSQLPKDRFSAERLKGVDSTLKIQPAKLEDSAVYLCASSLASGTPIYEQYFGPGTRLTVT.

The rearrangement joins TRBV18 to TRBJ2-1; 11 bases are a match to TRBD2. V dropped 3 bases and J dropped 5; count of bases not matched to a gene: 0. Germline V gives CDR1 KGHSH, CDR2 LQKENI. CDR3 size: 14 residues. CDR3 DNA sequence: TGTGCCAGCTCACCGGGACTAGCGGACAATGAGCAGTTCTTC. It encodes CASSPGLADNEQFF.

V usage is TRBV5-1 and J usage is TRBJ2-1, with D unclear. V dropped 4 bases and J dropped 0 bases, with 11 bases sitting between them. This CDR3 region has 15 residues. The germline V gene encodes CDR1 SGHRS and CDR2 YFSETQ. For the CDR3, the DNA is TGCGCCAGCAGCCCGTCTCTTAGCTCCTACAATGAGCAGTTCTTC. Its translation: CASSPSLSSYNEQFF.

In its sample, this clone was seen a few times. The chain carries TRBV5-6 and TRBJ1-6; 9 bases agree with TRBD1. Trimming took 4 bases from V and 7 from J; bases not matched to a gene: 9. The V gene's germline CDR1 is SGHDT and CDR2 YYEEEE. This CDR3 spans 16 amino acids. The CDR3 DNA follows: TGTGCCAGCAGCGGGGGACAGGGAGTCTCCAATTCACCCCTCCACTTT. It codes for CASSGGQGVSNSPLHF.

This chain links TRBV2 with TRBJ2-1; tentatively, D is TRBD1 (5 bases). Deletions cut 6 bases from V and 10 bases from J, with 13 bases between. CDR1 and CDR2 (germline): SNHLY, FYNNEI. The CDR3 runs to 12 residues. The CDR3 sequence is CASRYGADEQFF. The DNA for the CDR3 is TGTGCCAGCAGGTATGGGGCCGACGAGCAGTTCTTC. Combining the CDR3 with reference TRBV2 and TRBJ2-1 gives the whole variable domain EPEVTQTPSHQVTQMGQEVILRCVPISNHLYFYWYRQILGQKVEFLVSFYNNEISEKSEIFDDQFSVERPDGSNFTLKIRSTKLEDSAMYFCASRYGADEQFFGPGTRLTVL.

CDR3 sequence: CASSDSSRPGAFF. CDR3 coding DNA: TGTGCCAGCAGTGATTCTTCGAGGCCTGGAGCTTTCTTT. The chain is built from TRBV2 and TRBJ1-1; unclear D gene. CDR1 is SNHLY and CDR2 is FYNNEI in the germline V gene. This CDR3 spans 13 amino acids. Trimming removed 3 bases at V and 10 bases at J, with 15 bases between.

J is TRBJ1-1 and V is TRBV2; D gene unclear. The CDR3 runs 13 residues. Germline values: CDR1 SNHLY, CDR2 FYNNEI. Trimming removed 4 bases from V and 0 bases from J, with 6 bases in between. The CDR3 DNA is TGTGCCAGCAGTGTGGAGGTGAACACTGAAGCTTTCTTT. Amino acids: CASSVEVNTEAFF.

The chain uses TRBV5-1 and TRBJ2-5; TRBD2 matches 7 bases. The CDR3 totals 16 residues. Per germline, CDR1 SGHRS and CDR2 YFSETQ. The junction had 8 bases not matched to a gene; V was cut back by 0 bases and J by 3 bases. CDR3 protein: CASSLGPGAGEETQYF. The CDR3 DNA sequence: TGCGCCAGCAGCTTGGGTCCGGGCGCGGGGGAAGAGACCCAGTACTTC. Complete variable domain (other parts from reference TRBV5-1 and TRBJ2-5): KAGVTQTPRYLIKTRGQQVTLSCSPISGHRSVSWYQQTPGQGLQFLFEYFSETQRNKGNFPGRFSGRQFSNSRSEMNVSTLELGDSALYLCASSLGPGAGEETQYFGPGTRLLVL.

This clone came up a few times. The chain carries TRBV28 and TRBJ1-4; no firm D call. Trimming left V 2 bases short and J 3 bases short, with 13 bases between. Germline CDR1 and CDR2: MDHEN and SYDVKM. This CDR3 has 16 amino acids. The CDR3 region has the DNA TGTGCCAGCAGTTTAGGAGTCGGGTCGCCTAATGAAAAACTGTTTTTT. It is translated as CASSLGVGSPNEKLFF. Combining the CDR3 with reference TRBV28 and TRBJ1-4 gives the whole variable domain DVKVTQSSRYLVKRTGEKVFLECVQDMDHENMFWYRQDPGLGLRLIYFSYDVKMKEKGDIPEGYSVSREKKERFSLILESASTNQTSMYLCASSLGVGSPNEKLFFGSGTQLSVL.

This clone came up a few times. The sample contains more than one DNA sequence encoding this CDR3. The chain links TRBV5-1 to TRBJ2-3; no firm D call. CDR1 is SGHRS, CDR2 YFSETQ, per germline. This CDR3 comprises 14 residues. Trimming shortened V by 1 base and J by 3 bases, and 9 bases separated the two germline ends. The CDR3 DNA sequence: TGCGCCAGCAGCTTGACATCAGGAACAGATACGCAGTATTTT. Its protein product is CASSLTSGTDTQYF.

This chain joins TRBV29-1 and TRBJ2-4; TRBD2 is a possible D gene (6 bases). Trimming removed 4 bases at V and 4 bases at J, with 8 bases between. Germline-derived CDR1 and CDR2 are SQVTM and ANQGSEA. The CDR3 spans 12 residues. CDR3 amino acids: CSVGDWKNIQYF. In DNA, the CDR3 is TGCAGCGTTGGGGACTGGAAAAACATTCAGTACTTC.

The CDR3 is CASSWGMVNRNTEAFF. The CDR3 nucleotides are TGCGCCAGCAGCTGGGGCATGGTTAATCGGAACACTGAAGCTTTCTTT. The chain is built from TRBV5-1 and TRBJ1-1; D is possibly TRBD1 (5 bases). This CDR3 has 16 residues. Trimming shortened V by 3 bases and J by 1 base, and 16 bases separated the two germline ends. Per germline, CDR1 SGHRS and CDR2 YFSETQ.

The chain couples TRBV7-9 to TRBJ1-4, with 11 bases that match TRBD1. J was trimmed by 6 bases and V by 5 bases; bases with no gene match: 5. Germline V gene sequence: CDR1 SEHNR, CDR2 FQNEAQ (reference sequence). The CDR3 has 15 amino acids. The CDR3, as DNA: TGTGCCAGCAGCATGGGACAGGGGGTGGATGAAAAACTGTTTTTT. Translating it yields CASSMGQGVDEKLFF.

The V call is TRBV5-4, the J call TRBJ2-3; maybe TRBD2 (5 bases). The CDR3 is 18 amino acids. V lost 0 bases to trimming and J lost 1 base, with 18 bases between them. Germline V gene data show CDR1 as SGHNT and CDR2 as YYREEE (reference sequence). The CDR3 loop is CASSLAGVGVGRTDTQYF. CDR3 nucleotides: TGTGCCAGCAGCTTGGCCGGGGTCGGGGTGGGTCGCACAGATACGCAGTATTTT.

V is TRBV7-9 and J is TRBJ2-7, with 10 bases identical to TRBD1. The CDR3 length is 14 residues. CDR1 is SEHNR, CDR2 FQNEAQ, per germline (reference sequence). After removal of 2 bases from V and 5 bases from J, the junction contained 3 bases not matched to a gene. Written as DNA, the CDR3 is TGTGCCAGCAGCTTATGGGACAGGGGAAACGAGCAGTACTTC. Amino acid sequence: CASSLWDRGNEQYF.

This clone came up a few times. The chain employs TRBV5-4 and TRBJ2-7, with D possibly being TRBD1 (7 bases). CDR1 and CDR2 from the germline V gene are SGHNT and YYREEE (reference sequence). The CDR3 runs 14 residues. V lost 7 bases to trimming and J lost 0 bases, with 14 bases between them. CDR3 DNA: TGTGCCAGCGGAGGGGCAGGGGGCTCCTACGAGCAGTACTTC. The encoded protein is CASGGAGGSYEQYF.

CDR3 sequence (DNA): TGCGCCAGCAGCTTGGAGTCATTTGACAGGGGGTTTCTTTCTAACACTGAAGCTTTCTTT. It is translated as CASSLESFDRGFLSNTEAFF. The chain recombines TRBV5-1 with TRBJ1-1; TRBD1 matches 9 bases. Trimming cost V 0 bases and J 2 bases; bases outside gene matches: 17. The CDR3 has 20 residues. From germline, CDR1 is SGHRS and CDR2 YFSETQ. Full variable domain (outside the CDR3, taken from reference TRBV5-1 and TRBJ1-1): KAGVTQTPRYLIKTRGQQVTLSCSPISGHRSVSWYQQTPGQGLQFLFEYFSETQRNKGNFPGRFSGRQFSNSRSEMNVSTLELGDSALYLCASSLESFDRGFLSNTEAFFGQGTRLTVV.

This chain uses TRBV5-1 with TRBJ1-4; D not resolved. In germline, CDR1 is SGHRS, CDR2 YFSETQ. CDR3 length: 15 amino acids. The ends were cut back, 4 bases at V and 4 bases at J, with 14 bases in the middle. CDR3 in DNA: TGCGCCAGCAGCCCTGTCCCTGGCAGTAATGAAAAACTGTTTTTT. Protein sequence: CASSPVPGSNEKLFF.

The chain carries TRBV7-2 and TRBJ2-1, with 8 bases fitting TRBD1. The CDR3 has 13 residues. Losses at the gene ends were 1 base for V and 7 bases for J; bases not matched to a gene: 0. The germline V gene has CDR1 SGHTA and CDR2 FQGNSA. CDR3 nucleotides: TGTGCCAGCAGCTTAGACAGGGGGAATGAGCAGTTCTTC. Its protein is CASSLDRGNEQFF.